Shown below are 14 T cell receptor beta chains from a single sample sequenced in a study of T-cell memory formation after mild COVID-19. In TCRdb, the 5' RACE reads were re-called with MiXCR into one record per CDR3 protein. The sample includes roughly 400,000 distinct CDR3 sequences, 20% to 25% of them seen just once. The source material was PBMCs or a T cell subset sorted from them (not recorded which). The receptors were sampled from an adult woman who had mild COVID-19 (a few samples of this study predate the infection). Cell type and time point are not known.

This clonotype was detected only a few times. This sequence joins TRBV4-2 and TRBJ2-3, with 10 bases that match TRBD2. CDR1 and CDR2 from the germline V gene are LGHNA and YNFKEQ. V lost 0 bases, J lost 1 base, and 1 base stayed unmatched. The CDR3 is 16 amino acids. CDR3 in amino acids: CASSQDLAGGTDTQYF. As DNA, the CDR3 is TGTGCCAGCAGCCAAGATCTAGCGGGAGGCACAGATACGCAGTATTTT.

V is TRBV2 and J is TRBJ1-6, with unresolved D. The V gene's germline CDR1 is SNHLY and CDR2 FYNNEI. The V and J ends lost 2 bases and 8 bases respectively, with 7 bases between them. The CDR3 consists of 13 residues. The CDR3 region has the DNA TGTGCCAGCAGTGAAACGACGGATTCACCCCTCCACTTT. As protein: CASSETTDSPLHF.

V is TRBV20-1 and J is TRBJ2-3, with TRBD1 matching 8 bases. The CDR3 sequence is 15 residues long. Trimming cost V 6 bases and J 4 bases; bases outside gene matches: 12. Germline V CDR1 and CDR2: DFQATT, SNEGSKA (reference sequence). The CDR3 DNA reads TGCAGTGCACTGTTGACAGGGGTTTTCGCAGATACGCAGTATTTT. It yields the protein CSALLTGVFADTQYF.

This chain connects TRBV27 to TRBJ1-6; no reliable D call. The germline V gene encodes CDR1 MNHEY and CDR2 SMNVEV (reference sequence). The V end was cut by 5 bases, the J end by 10 bases, with 9 bases between. The CDR3 runs to 12 residues. CDR3 DNA sequence: TGTGCCAGCAGTCCCCTCCTATCACCCCTCCACTTT. Translating gives CASSPLLSPLHF.

The V gene is TRBV29-1, the J gene TRBJ2-1; 7 nucleotides line up with TRBD1. Trimming at V came to 1 base and at J to 10 bases, leaving 1 base not matched to a gene. CDR1 and CDR2 (germline): SQVTM, ANQGSEA. The CDR3 covers 11 residues. CDR3 in DNA: TGCAGCGTTGAAGGACAGGGCGAGCAGTTCTTC. This sequence encodes CSVEGQGEQFF.

Only a few counts were recorded for this clonotype. The chain links TRBV7-2 to TRBJ2-1; a weak D match, TRBD2 (5 bases). The V end was cut by 0 bases, the J end by 4 bases, with 13 bases between. The germline V gene has CDR1 SGHTA and CDR2 FQGNSA. This CDR3 comprises 16 residues. CDR3 region: CASSLAQASRYNEQFF. The CDR3 DNA reads as TGTGCCAGCAGCTTAGCGCAGGCTAGCAGGTACAATGAGCAGTTCTTC.

The table lists this clonotype with a few counts. V is TRBV7-3 and J is TRBJ1-1; 10 nucleotides match TRBD1. With V trimmed by 5 bases and J by 0 bases, 6 bases remained unmatched. Germline CDR1 is SGHTA and CDR2 is FQGTGA. This CDR3 comprises 16 residues. The CDR3 reads CASSLTGGKMNTEAFF. The CDR3 DNA is TGTGCCAGCAGCCTGACAGGGGGCAAAATGAACACTGAAGCTTTCTTT.

Only one count was recorded for this clonotype. V is TRBV6-2 or TRBV6-3 and J is TRBJ2-2; D might be TRBD1 (7 bases). The germline V gene has CDR1 MNHEY and CDR2 SVGEGT. The CDR3 sequence is 16 residues long. The V end lost 1 base, the J end lost 4 bases, and 13 bases lay between the germline ends. CDR3 nucleotides: TGTGCCAGCAGTTACTACCCAGGGGGGAGCACCGGGGAGCTGTTTTTT. Amino acid sequence: CASSYYPGGSTGELFF.

There are a few counts of this clonotype. The chain uses TRBV12-3 or TRBV12-4 and TRBJ1-3; D may be TRBD1 (6 bases). V lost 2 bases, J lost 2 bases, and 7 bases lay in between. This CDR3 comprises 14 residues. CDR3: CASSLRGAGNTIYF. The CDR3 DNA is TGTGCCAGCAGTTTAAGGGGGGCTGGAAACACCATATATTTT.

V gene TRBV24-1 combines with J gene TRBJ2-1; 9 bases fit TRBD1. The CDR3 has 16 residues. Germline V lookup: CDR1 KGHDR, CDR2 SFDVKD. V dropped 3 bases and J dropped 9; count of bases not matched to a gene: 11. The CDR3 nucleotides read TGTGCCACCAGTGATGTGGACAGGGGAGGGTTTGGTGAGCAGTTCTTC. Protein sequence: CATSDVDRGGFGEQFF.

The chain employs TRBV12-3 or TRBV12-4 and TRBJ2-1; 13 bases agree with TRBD2. The V gene end was trimmed by 6 bases and the J gene end by 0 bases; junction bases not matched to a gene: 20. This CDR3 region has 22 residues. CDR3 coding DNA: TGTGCCAGCAGGTCCCTTCCGGGACTAGCGGGAAGGTGGGTTAGCTCCTACAATGAGCAGTTCTTC. Translating it yields CASRSLPGLAGRWVSSYNEQFF.

CDR3 in amino acids: CASSDRVETQYF. CDR3 in DNA: TGTGCCAGCAGTGACAGGGTTGAGACCCAGTACTTC. The genes are TRBV27 and TRBJ2-5; 7 nucleotides agree with TRBD1. The CDR3 is 12 amino acids. The V segment lost 5 bases and the J segment 5 bases; nucleotides outside the gene matches: 2. Germline CDR1 reads MNHEY; CDR2 reads SMNVEV (reference sequence).

A few counts support this clonotype. The V and J genes are TRBV2 and TRBJ1-4; D possibly corresponds to TRBD1 (5 bases). V was clipped by 4 bases and J by 1 base, with 10 bases between them. The CDR3 has 15 amino acids. Germline lookup yields CDR1 SNHLY and CDR2 FYNNEI. CDR3 DNA: TGTGCCAGCAGTGTTCAGGGAGGAACTAATGAAAAACTGTTTTTT. Translated: CASSVQGGTNEKLFF.

The rearrangement uses TRBV29-1 and TRBJ1-2; possibly TRBD1 for D (5 bases). V lost 4 bases and J 1 base, leaving 13 bases between the germline ends. Germline CDR1 is SQVTM and CDR2 is ANQGSEA. This CDR3 has 14 residues. CDR3 sequence reads: CSVAVGAGNYGYTF. The CDR3 nucleotides are TGCAGCGTTGCGGTTGGGGCCGGTAACTATGGCTACACCTTC.